This T cell receptor beta chain was sequenced during a study of blood T cell repertoires in COVID-19. The CDR3 runs to 12 residues. Germline-derived CDR1 and CDR2 are GTSNPN and SVGIG (reference sequence). The germline V and J ends were trimmed by 7 bases and 1 base, with 10 bases remaining between them. Assay used: immunoSEQ multiplex PCR; TCRdb lists only in-frame clones, some missing. The sample has 200,000 to 300,000 clones, 81% seen once. The chain recombines TRBV30 with TRBJ1-1; D gene ambiguous. This TCR came from a woman older than 75 with COVID-19, enrolled during active disease. The sequenced material came from peripheral blood. This chain's CDR3 is CALRHKNTEAFF. The CDR3, as DNA: TGTGCCTTGCGACATAAGAACACTGAAGCTTTCTTT.